The 5 T cell receptor beta chains below come from one sample, sequenced in a study of beta chain features in type 1 diabetes. Study-wide results and caveats: Among patients with Type 1 diabetes, TCRB CDR3s were moderately but significantly shorter in every one of the four CD4+ subsets.

Sequenced material consisted of expressed TCRB transcripts (all of the isolated RNA was reverse transcribed). Sequencing was performed with immunoSEQ multiplex PCR; in TCRdb, only in-frame clones are kept and a portion is missing. The repertoire holds some 640,000 clones, roughly an eighth seen once, with approximately 0.043% in the top ten. These receptors have no identified antigens. The sample consisted of naive CD4+ T cells from blood. The receptors originated from a man aged 18-30 years with type 1 diabetes.

In its sample, this clone was seen a few times. The same CDR3 arises from other DNA sequences in this sample as well. This rearrangement joins TRBV7-9 to TRBJ2-5, with TRBD1 identical over 7 bases. Unmatched junction bases numbered 5, after V lost 5 bases and J lost 2 bases. The CDR3 is 14 amino acids. From germline, CDR1 is SEHNR and CDR2 FQNEAQ (reference sequence). The CDR3 DNA reads as TGTGCCAGCAGCCCCAGGGACAGACAAGAGACCCAGTACTTC. Protein product: CASSPRDRQETQYF.

This clone was recorded a few times. The chain joins TRBV7-9 to TRBJ2-7; no definite D call. CDR3 length: 14 residues. The germline V gene encodes CDR1 SEHNR and CDR2 FQNEAQ (reference sequence). Trimming shortened V by 1 base and J by 5 bases, and 12 bases separated the two germline ends. CDR3 sequence: CASSLEGSSHEQYF. In DNA form, the CDR3 reads TGTGCCAGCAGCTTAGAGGGCAGCAGCCACGAGCAGTACTTC.

In its sample, this clone was seen a few times. The gene calls are TRBV30 and TRBJ1-2, with a possible D match to TRBD1 (5 bases). Germline V gives CDR1 GTSNPN, CDR2 SVGIG (reference sequence). Trimming cost V 1 base and J 6 bases, with 12 bases left between them. This CDR3 has 13 amino acids. As DNA, the CDR3 is TGTGCCTGGAGTGCCCGGGGGACCGATGGCTACACCTTC. Its protein product is CAWSARGTDGYTF.

This chain connects TRBV25-1 to TRBJ1-3, with D maybe TRBD1 (5 bases). The CDR3 length is 17 residues. CDR1 is MGHDK and CDR2 is SYGVNS in the germline V gene. V gave up 5 bases and J gave up 0 bases, with 17 bases separating them. The CDR3: CASSPRQNYYSGNTIYF. The CDR3 bases are TGTGCCAGCAGTCCGCGACAGAATTACTACTCTGGAAACACCATATATTTT.

The rearrangement joins TRBV29-1 to TRBJ2-5; the D gene is possibly TRBD1 (6 bases). CDR1 is SQVTM and CDR2 is ANQGSEA in the germline V gene. Trimming left V 6 bases short and J 4 bases short, with 12 bases between. The CDR3 runs to 12 residues. The CDR3 coding sequence is TGCAGCGTAGGACAGCAACGAGAGACCCAGTACTTC. Translating gives CSVGQQRETQYF. The whole variable domain, filled in from reference TRBV29-1 and TRBJ2-5, reads SAVISQKPSRDICQRGTSLTIQCQVDSQVTMMFWYRQQPGQSLTLIATANQGSEATYESGFVIDKFPISRPNLTFSTLTVSNMSPEDSSIYLCSVGQQRETQYFGPGTRLLVL.